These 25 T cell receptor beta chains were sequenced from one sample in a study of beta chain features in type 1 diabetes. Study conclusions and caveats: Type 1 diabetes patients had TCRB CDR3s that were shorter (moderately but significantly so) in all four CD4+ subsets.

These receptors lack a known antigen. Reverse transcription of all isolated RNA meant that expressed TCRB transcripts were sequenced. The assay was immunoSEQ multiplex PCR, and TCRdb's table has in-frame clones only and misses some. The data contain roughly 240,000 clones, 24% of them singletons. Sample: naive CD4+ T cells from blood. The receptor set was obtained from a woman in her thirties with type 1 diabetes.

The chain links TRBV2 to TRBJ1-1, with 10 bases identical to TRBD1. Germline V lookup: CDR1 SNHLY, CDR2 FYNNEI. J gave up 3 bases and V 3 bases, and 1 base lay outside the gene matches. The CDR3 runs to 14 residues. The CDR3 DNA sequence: TGTGCCAGCAGTGACGGGACAGGGGACACTGAAGCTTTCTTT. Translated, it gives CASSDGTGDTEAFF.

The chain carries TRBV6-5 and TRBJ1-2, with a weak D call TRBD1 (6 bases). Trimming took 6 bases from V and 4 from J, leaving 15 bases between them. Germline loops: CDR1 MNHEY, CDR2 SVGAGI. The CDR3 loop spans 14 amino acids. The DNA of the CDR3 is TGTGCCAGCAGGACCGGGACAATGGTCTATGGCTACACCTTC. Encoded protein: CASRTGTMVYGYTF.

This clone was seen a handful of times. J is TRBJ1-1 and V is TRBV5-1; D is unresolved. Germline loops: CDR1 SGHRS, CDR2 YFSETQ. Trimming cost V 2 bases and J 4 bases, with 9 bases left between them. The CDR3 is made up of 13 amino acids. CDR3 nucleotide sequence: TGCGCCAGCAGCTTCGACTATACCACTGAAGCTTTCTTT. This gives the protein CASSFDYTTEAFF.

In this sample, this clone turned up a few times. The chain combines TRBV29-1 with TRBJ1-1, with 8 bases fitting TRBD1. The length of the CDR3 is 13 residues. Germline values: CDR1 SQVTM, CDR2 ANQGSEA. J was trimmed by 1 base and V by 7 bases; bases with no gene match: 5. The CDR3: CSAEGQENTEAFF. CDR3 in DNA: TGCAGCGCTGAGGGACAGGAGAACACTGAAGCTTTCTTT.

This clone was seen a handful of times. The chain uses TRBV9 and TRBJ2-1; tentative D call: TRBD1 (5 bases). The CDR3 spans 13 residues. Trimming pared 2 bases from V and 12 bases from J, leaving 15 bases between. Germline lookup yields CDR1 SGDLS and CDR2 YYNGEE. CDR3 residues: CASSVGLVTWQFF. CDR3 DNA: TGTGCCAGCAGCGTGGGGCTCGTGACCTGGCAGTTCTTC.

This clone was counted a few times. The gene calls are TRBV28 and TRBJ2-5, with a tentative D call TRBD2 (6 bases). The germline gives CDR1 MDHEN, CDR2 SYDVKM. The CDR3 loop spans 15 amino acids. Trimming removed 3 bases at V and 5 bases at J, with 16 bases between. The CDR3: CASSFILGGVETQYF. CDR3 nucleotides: TGTGCCAGCAGTTTTATTCTTGGCGGGGTCGAGACCCAGTACTTC.

The chain's CDR3 is CASGSDRAPGTEAFF. The DNA for the CDR3 is TGTGCTAGTGGTTCCGACAGGGCCCCGGGCACTGAAGCTTTCTTT. J is TRBJ1-1 and V is TRBV12-5; TRBD1 aligns across 7 bases. The V gene end was trimmed by 4 bases and the J gene end by 4 bases; junction bases not matched to a gene: 9. This CDR3 is 15 amino acids long. Germline lookup yields CDR1 LGHNT and CDR2 FRNRAP.

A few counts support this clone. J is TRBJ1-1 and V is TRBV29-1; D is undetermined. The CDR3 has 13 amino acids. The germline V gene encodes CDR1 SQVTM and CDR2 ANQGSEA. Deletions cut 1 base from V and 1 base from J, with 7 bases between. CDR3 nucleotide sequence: TGCAGCGTTGAAGTAGCAGAGAACACTGAAGCTTTCTTT. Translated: CSVEVAENTEAFF.

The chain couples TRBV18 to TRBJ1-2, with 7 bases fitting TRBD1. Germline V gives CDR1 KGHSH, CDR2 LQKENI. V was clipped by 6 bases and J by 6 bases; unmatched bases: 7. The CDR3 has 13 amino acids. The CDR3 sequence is CASSPRDSNGYTF. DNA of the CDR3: TGTGCCAGCTCTCCCCGGGACAGCAATGGCTACACCTTC. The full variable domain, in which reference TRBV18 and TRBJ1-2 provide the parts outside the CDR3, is NAGVMQNPRHLVRRRGQEARLRCSPMKGHSHVYWYRQLPEEGLKFMVYLQKENIIDESGMPKERFSAEFPKEGPSILRIQQVVRGDSAAYFCASSPRDSNGYTFGSGTRLTVV.

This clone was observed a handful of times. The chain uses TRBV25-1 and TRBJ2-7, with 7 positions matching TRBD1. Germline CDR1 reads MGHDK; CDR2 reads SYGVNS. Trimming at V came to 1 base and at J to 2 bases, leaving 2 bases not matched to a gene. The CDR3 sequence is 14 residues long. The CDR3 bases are TGTGCCAGCAGTGAATTGGACAGGACCTACGAGCAGTACTTC. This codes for CASSELDRTYEQYF.

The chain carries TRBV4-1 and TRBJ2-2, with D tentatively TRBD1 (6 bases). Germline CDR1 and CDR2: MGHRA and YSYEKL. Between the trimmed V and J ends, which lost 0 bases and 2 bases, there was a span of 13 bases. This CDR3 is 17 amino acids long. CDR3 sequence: CASSQDYDRRNTGELFF. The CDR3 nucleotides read TGCGCCAGCAGCCAAGATTACGACAGGAGAAACACCGGGGAGCTGTTTTTT.

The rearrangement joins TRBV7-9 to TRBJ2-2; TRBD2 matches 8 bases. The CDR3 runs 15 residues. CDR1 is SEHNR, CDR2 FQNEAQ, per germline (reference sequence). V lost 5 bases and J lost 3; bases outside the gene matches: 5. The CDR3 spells CASSPGLVYTGELFF. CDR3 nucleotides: TGTGCCAGCAGCCCGGGACTAGTGTACACCGGGGAGCTGTTTTTT. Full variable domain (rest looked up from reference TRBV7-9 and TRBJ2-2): DTGVSQNPRHKITKRGQNVTFRCDPISEHNRLYWYRQTLGQGPEFLTYFQNEAQLEKSRLLSDRFSAERPKGSFSTLEIQRTEQGDSAMYLCASSPGLVYTGELFFGEGSRLTVL.

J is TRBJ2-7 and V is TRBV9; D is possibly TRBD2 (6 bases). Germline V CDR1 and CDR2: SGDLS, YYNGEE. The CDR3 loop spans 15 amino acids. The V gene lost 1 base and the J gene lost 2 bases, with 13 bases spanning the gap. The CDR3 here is CASSVTAGQTYEQYF. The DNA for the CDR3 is TGTGCCAGCAGCGTAACAGCGGGCCAAACCTACGAGCAGTACTTC. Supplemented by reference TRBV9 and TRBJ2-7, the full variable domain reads DSGVTQTPKHLITATGQRVTLRCSPRSGDLSVYWYQQSLDQGLQFLIQYYNGEERAKGNILERFSAQQFPDLHSELNLSSLELGDSALYFCASSVTAGQTYEQYFGPGTRLTVT.

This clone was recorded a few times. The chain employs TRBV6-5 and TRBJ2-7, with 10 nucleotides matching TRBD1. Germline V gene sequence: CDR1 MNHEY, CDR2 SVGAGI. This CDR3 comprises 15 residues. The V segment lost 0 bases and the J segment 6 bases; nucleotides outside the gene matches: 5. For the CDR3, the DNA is TGTGCCAGCAGTTACTCCCGGACAGGGGGAGGCGAGCAGTACTTC. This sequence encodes CASSYSRTGGGEQYF.

CDR3 nucleotide sequence: TGTGCCAGCAGCGAGCGGGACCGATTTGAAAAACTGTTTTTT. Protein product: CASSERDRFEKLFF. The chain carries TRBV7-9 and TRBJ1-4, with a possible D match to TRBD1 (5 bases). Between the trimmed V and J ends, which lost 5 bases and 7 bases, there was a span of 14 bases. The CDR3 consists of 14 residues. Germline assignment: CDR1 SEHNR and CDR2 FQNEAQ (reference sequence).

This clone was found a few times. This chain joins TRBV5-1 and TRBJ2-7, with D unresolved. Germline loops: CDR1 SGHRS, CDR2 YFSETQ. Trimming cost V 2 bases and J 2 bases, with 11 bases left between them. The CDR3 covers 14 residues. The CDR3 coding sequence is TGCGCCAGCAGCTTTGGCGGCAGAACCTACGAGCAGTACTTC. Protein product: CASSFGGRTYEQYF.

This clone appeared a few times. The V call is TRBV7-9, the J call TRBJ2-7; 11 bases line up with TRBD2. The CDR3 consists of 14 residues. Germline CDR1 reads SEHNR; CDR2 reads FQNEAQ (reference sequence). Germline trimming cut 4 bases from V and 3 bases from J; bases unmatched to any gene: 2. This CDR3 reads CASSYLAGGYEQYF. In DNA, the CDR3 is TGTGCCAGCAGCTACCTAGCGGGAGGCTACGAGCAGTACTTC.

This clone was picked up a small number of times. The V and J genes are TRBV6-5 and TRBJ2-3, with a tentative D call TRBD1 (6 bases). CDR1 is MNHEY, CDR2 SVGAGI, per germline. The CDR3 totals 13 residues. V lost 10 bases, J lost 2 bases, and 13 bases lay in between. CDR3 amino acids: CATTGTNTDTQYF. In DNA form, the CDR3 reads TGTGCCACCACCGGGACAAACACAGATACGCAGTATTTT.

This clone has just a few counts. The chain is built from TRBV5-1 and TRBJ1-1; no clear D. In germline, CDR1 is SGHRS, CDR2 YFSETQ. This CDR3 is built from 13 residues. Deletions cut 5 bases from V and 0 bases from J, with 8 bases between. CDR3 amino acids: CASSAGMNTEAFF. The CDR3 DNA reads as TGCGCCAGCAGTGCGGGGATGAACACTGAAGCTTTCTTT.

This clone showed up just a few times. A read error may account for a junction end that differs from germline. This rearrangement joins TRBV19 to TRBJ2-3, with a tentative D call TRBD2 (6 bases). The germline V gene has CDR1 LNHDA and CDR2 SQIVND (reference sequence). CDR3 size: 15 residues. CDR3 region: CASSTGITSSSAMHF. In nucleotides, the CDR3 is TGTGCCAGTAGTACAGGGATAACTAGCTCGTCAGCGATGCATTTT.

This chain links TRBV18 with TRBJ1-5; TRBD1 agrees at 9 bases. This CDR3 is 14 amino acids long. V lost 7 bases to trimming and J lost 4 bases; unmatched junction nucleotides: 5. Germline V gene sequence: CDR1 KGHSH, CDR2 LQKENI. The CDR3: CASCEQGANQPQHF. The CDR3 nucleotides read TGTGCCAGCTGCGAACAGGGGGCAAATCAGCCCCAGCATTTT.

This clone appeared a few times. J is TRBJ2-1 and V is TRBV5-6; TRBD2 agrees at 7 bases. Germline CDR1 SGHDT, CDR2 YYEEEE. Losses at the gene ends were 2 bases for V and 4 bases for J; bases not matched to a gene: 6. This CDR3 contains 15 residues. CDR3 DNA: TGTGCCAGCAGCTTCCTAGCGGTTGTTTACAATGAGCAGTTCTTC. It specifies CASSFLAVVYNEQFF.

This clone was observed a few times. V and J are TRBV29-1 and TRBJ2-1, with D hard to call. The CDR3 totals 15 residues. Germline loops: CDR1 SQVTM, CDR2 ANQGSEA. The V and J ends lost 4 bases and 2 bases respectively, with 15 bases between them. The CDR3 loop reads CSVVSGLPPYNEQFF. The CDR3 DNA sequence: TGCAGCGTTGTCAGTGGCCTCCCCCCCTACAATGAGCAGTTCTTC.

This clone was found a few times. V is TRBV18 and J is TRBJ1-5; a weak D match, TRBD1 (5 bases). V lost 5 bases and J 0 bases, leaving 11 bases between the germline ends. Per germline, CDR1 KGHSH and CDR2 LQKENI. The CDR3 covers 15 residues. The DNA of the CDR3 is TGTGCCAGCTCATCACAGGAGCATAGCAATCAGCCCCAGCATTTT. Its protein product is CASSSQEHSNQPQHF.

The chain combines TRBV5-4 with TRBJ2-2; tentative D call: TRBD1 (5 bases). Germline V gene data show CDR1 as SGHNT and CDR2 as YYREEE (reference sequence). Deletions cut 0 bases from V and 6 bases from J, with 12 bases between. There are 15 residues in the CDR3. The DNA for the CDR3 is TGTGCCAGCAGCTTGGGGCAGGGAAGGTCCGGGGAGCTGTTTTTT. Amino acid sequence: CASSLGQGRSGELFF.